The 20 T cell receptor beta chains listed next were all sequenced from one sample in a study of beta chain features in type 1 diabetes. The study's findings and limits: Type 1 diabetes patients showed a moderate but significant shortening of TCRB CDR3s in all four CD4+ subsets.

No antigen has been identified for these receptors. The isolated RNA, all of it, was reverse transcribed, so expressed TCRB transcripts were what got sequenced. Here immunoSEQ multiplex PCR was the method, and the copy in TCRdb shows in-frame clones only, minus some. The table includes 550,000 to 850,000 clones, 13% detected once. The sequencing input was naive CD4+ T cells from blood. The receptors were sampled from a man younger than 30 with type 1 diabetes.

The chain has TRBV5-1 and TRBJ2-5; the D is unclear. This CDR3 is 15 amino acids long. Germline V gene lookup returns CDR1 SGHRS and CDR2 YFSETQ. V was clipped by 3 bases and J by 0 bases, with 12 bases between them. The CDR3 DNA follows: TGCGCCAGCAGCTCCTCCCTGACACACCAAGAGACCCAGTACTTC. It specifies CASSSSLTHQETQYF.

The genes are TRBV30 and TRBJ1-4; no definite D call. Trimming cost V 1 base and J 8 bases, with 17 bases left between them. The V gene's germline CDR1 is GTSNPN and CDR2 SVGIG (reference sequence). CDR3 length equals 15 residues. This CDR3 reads CAWSAIRALEEKLFF. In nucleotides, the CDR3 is TGTGCCTGGAGTGCAATTAGGGCACTAGAAGAAAAACTGTTTTTT.

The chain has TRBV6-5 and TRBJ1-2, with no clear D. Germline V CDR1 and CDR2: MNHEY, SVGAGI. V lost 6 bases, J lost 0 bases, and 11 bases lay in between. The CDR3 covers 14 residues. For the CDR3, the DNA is TGTGCCAGCAGCCCCAAAGTGGCTAACTATGGCTACACCTTC. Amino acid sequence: CASSPKVANYGYTF.

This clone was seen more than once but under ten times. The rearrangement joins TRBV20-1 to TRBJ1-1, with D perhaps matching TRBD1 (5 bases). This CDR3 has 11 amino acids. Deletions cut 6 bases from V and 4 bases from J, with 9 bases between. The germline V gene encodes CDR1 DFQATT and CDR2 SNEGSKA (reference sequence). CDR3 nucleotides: TGCAGTGCCTGGGGGTTCACTGAAGCTTTCTTT. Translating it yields CSAWGFTEAFF.

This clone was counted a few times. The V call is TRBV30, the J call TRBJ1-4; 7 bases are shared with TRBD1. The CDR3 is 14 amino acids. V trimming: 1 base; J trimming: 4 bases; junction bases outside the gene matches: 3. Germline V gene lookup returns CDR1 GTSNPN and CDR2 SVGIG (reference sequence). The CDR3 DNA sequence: TGTGCCTGGAGTGGGGGGGACAGTAATGAAAAACTGTTTTTT. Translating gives CAWSGGDSNEKLFF.

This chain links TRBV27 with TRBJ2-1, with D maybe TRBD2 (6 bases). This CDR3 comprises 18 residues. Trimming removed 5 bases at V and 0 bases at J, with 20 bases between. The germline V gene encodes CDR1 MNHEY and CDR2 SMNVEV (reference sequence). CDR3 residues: CASSPGGPAGSSYNEQFF. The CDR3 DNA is TGTGCCAGCAGTCCTGGGGGTCCGGCGGGGTCCTCCTACAATGAGCAGTTCTTC.

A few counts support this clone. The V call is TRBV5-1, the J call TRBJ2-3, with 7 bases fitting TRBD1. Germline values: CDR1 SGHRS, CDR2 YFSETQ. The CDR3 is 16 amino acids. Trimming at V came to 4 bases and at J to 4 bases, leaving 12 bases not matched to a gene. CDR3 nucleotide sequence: TGCGCCAGCAGCCCTCGGGACAGAGCGAGGGCAGATACGCAGTATTTT. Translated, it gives CASSPRDRARADTQYF. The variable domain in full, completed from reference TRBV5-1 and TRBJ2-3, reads KAGVTQTPRYLIKTRGQQVTLSCSPISGHRSVSWYQQTPGQGLQFLFEYFSETQRNKGNFPGRFSGRQFSNSRSEMNVSTLELGDSALYLCASSPRDRARADTQYFGPGTRLTVL.

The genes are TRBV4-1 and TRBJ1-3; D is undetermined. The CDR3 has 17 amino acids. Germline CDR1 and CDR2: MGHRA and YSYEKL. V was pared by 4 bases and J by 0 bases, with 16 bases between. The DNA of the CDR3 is TGCGCCAGCAGCCGAGTTACCGGGATGAACTCTGGAAACACCATATATTTT. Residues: CASSRVTGMNSGNTIYF.

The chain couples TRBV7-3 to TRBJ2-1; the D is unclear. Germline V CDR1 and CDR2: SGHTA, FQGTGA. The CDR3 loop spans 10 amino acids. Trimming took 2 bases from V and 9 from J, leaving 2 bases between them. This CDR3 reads CASSLFEQFF. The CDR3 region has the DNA TGTGCCAGCAGCTTATTTGAGCAGTTCTTC.

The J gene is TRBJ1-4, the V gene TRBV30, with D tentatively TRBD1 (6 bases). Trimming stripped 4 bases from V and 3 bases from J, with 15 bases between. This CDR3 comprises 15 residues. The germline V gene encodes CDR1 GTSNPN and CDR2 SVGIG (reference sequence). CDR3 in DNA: TGTGCCTGGACCCGACAGGCCCCTCCTAATGAAAAACTGTTTTTT. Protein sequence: CAWTRQAPPNEKLFF.

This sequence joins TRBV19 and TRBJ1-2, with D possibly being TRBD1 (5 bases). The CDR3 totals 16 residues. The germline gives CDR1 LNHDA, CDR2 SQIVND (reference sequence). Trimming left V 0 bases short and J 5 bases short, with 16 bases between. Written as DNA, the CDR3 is TGTGCCAGTAGTATAGAGGCGCCGGACAACGGGTATGGCTACACCTTC. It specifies CASSIEAPDNGYGYTF.

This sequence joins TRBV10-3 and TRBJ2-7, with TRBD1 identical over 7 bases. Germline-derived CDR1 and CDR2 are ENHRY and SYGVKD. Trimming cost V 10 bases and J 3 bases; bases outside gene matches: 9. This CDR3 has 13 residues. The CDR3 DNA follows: TGTGCCACTACAAGGGCAGGGGGCTACGAGCAGTACTTC. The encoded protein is CATTRAGGYEQYF.

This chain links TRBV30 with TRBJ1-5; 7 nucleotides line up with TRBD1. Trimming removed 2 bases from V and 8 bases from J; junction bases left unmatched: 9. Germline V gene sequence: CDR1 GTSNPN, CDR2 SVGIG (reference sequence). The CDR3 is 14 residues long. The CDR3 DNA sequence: TGTGCCTGGAGTCAGGGGGGGCGCATAGAGCCCCAGCATTTT. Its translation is CAWSQGGRIEPQHF. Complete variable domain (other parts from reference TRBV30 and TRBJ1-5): SQTIHQWPATLVQPVGSPLSLECTVEGTSNPNLYWYRQAAGRGLQLLFYSVGIGQISSEVPQNLSASRPQDRQFILSSKKLLLSDSGFYLCAWSQGGRIEPQHFGDGTRLSIL.

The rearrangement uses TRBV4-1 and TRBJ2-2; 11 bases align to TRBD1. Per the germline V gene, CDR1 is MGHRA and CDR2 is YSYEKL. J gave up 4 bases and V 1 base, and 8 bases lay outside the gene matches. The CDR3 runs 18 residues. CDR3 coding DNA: TGCGCCAGCAGCCAAGCAAGAGCGGGACAGGGGGGCACCGGGGAGCTGTTTTTT. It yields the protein CASSQARAGQGGTGELFF.

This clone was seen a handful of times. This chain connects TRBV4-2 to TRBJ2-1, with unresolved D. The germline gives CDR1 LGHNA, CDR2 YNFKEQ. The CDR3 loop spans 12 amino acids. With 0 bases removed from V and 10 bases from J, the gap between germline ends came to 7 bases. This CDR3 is CASSQDRREQFF. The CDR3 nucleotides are TGTGCCAGCAGCCAAGATCGGCGGGAGCAGTTCTTC.

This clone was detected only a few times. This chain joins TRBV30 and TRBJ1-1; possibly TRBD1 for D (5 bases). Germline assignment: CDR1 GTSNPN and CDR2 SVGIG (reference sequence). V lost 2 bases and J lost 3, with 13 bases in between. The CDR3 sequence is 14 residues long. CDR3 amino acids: CAWSPGAWDTEAFF. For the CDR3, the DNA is TGTGCCTGGAGTCCCGGGGCGTGGGACACTGAAGCTTTCTTT.

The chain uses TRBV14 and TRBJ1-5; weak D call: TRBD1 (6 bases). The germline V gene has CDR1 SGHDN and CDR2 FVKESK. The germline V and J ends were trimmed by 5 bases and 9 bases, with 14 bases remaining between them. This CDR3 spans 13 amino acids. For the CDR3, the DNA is TGTGCCAGCAGCTTCGACAGGCTCGGGCCCCAGCATTTT. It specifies CASSFDRLGPQHF.

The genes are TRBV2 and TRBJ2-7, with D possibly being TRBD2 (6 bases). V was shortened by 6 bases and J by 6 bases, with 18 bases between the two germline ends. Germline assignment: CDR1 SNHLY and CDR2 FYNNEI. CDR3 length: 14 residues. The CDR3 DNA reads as TGTGCCAGCAGGACCCGACTAGTGACCGGCGAGCAGTACTTC. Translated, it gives CASRTRLVTGEQYF. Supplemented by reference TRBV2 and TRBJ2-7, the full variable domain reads EPEVTQTPSHQVTQMGQEVILRCVPISNHLYFYWYRQILGQKVEFLVSFYNNEISEKSEIFDDQFSVERPDGSNFTLKIRSTKLEDSAMYFCASRTRLVTGEQYFGPGTRLTVT.

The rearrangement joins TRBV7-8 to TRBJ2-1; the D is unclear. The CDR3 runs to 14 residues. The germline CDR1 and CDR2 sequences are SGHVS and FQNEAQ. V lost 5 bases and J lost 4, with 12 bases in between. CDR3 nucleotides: TGTGCCAGCAGCCTCACGGCTCCATACAATGAGCAGTTCTTC. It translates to CASSLTAPYNEQFF.

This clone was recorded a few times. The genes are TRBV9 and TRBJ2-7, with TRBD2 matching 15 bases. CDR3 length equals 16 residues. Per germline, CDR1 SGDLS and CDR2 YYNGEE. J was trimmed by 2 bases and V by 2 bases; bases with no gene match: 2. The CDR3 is CASSVGTSGGTYEQYF. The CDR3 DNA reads TGTGCCAGCAGCGTCGGGACTAGCGGGGGGACCTACGAGCAGTACTTC.